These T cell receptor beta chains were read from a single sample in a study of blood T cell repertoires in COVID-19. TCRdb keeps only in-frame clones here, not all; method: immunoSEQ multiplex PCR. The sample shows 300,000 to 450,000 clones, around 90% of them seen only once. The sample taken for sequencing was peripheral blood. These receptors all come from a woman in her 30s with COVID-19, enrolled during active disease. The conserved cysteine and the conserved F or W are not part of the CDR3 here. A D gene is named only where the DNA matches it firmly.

ATSTRAPGYT	TRBV15	NA	TRBJ1-2
ASSYSQVRGRGYT	TRBV6-5	TRBD1	TRBJ1-2
ASSLRRLAHYGPTDTQY	TRBV11-2	NA	TRBJ2-3
ASSLEVVLNTGELF	TRBV11-2	NA	TRBJ2-2
ASSIEGYTPQH	TRBV19	NA	TRBJ1-5
ASSFGQGGFDGYT	TRBV7-9	NA	TRBJ1-2
ATSDSRGGGYT	TRBV24-1	NA	TRBJ1-2
ASSQDLIGGGETQY	TRBV4-3	TRBD1	TRBJ2-5
ASSLGRDRGRFQETQY	TRBV11-3	TRBD1	TRBJ2-5
ASSPGQGSSPLH	TRBV7-9	TRBD1	TRBJ1-6
ASSLSPGTYSNQPQH	TRBV7-2	NA	TRBJ1-5
ASSSVNSPLH	TRBV2	NA	TRBJ1-6
ASSGTGGRGEQF	TRBV9	TRBD1	TRBJ2-1
ASRFQGSLSGYT	TRBV5-4	NA	TRBJ1-2
ASSLETGKAF	TRBV6-2/TRBV6-3	TRBD1	TRBJ1-1
ASSELRGTDEKLF	TRBV25-1	NA	TRBJ1-4
ASSPQGLAGTGELF	TRBV7-9	TRBD2	TRBJ2-2
ASTLGGTQY	TRBV27	NA	TRBJ2-5
ASSLAGRNTEAF	TRBV5-5	NA	TRBJ1-1
ASSYPPGGDHTEAF	TRBV6-5	NA	TRBJ1-1
ASSQASGNFYEQY	TRBV4-3	TRBD2	TRBJ2-7
ASSVHRDRPNTGELF	TRBV2	TRBD1	TRBJ2-2
ASSQGWAGENTGELF	TRBV3-1/TRBV3-2	TRBD2	TRBJ2-2
ASSPQQGDSGNTIY	TRBV18	TRBD1	TRBJ1-3
ASSLVANTEAF	TRBV27	NA	TRBJ1-1